What follows are 30 T cell receptor beta chains derived from one specimen sequenced in a study of response to subunit inactivated influenza vaccine. Using its own MiXCR run on the RT-PCR reads, TCRdb lists one record per CDR3 protein. The sample includes hundreds of thousands of distinct CDR3 sequences, 15% to 18% of them seen just once. The sequenced sample was PBMCs from blood, obtained 11 to 12 days after vaccination. These receptors all stem from a man in his forties or fifties who received an inactivated influenza vaccine.

This clonotype was counted once. This chain links TRBV5-1 with TRBJ2-3; D is unresolved. Trimming removed 4 bases at V and 6 bases at J, with 12 bases between. CDR3 size: 13 residues. Germline V CDR1 and CDR2: SGHRS, YFSETQ. The CDR3 nucleotides are TGCGCCAGCAGCGAGTGGGTCAACGATACGCAGTATTTT. It translates to CASSEWVNDTQYF.

The table lists this clonotype with many counts. The chain recombines TRBV12-3 or TRBV12-4 with TRBJ2-1; D unresolved. This CDR3 has 14 residues. Trimming removed 5 bases at V and 0 bases at J, with 8 bases between. This chain's CDR3 is CASSLYSSYNEQFF. The DNA for the CDR3 is TGTGCCAGCAGTCTTTATAGCTCCTACAATGAGCAGTTCTTC.

CDR3 DNA sequence: TGTGCCAGCAGTCTAGGACGGAATGGGAGGAATGAGCAGTTCTTC. This gives the protein CASSLGRNGRNEQFF. The rearrangement links TRBV7-2 to TRBJ2-1, with D perhaps TRBD2 (6 bases). Trimming removed 6 bases at V and 7 bases at J, with 19 bases between. The CDR3 sequence is 15 residues long. Germline V gene data show CDR1 as SGHTA and CDR2 as FQGNSA. Full variable domain (outside the CDR3, taken from reference TRBV7-2 and TRBJ2-1): GAGVSQSPSNKVTEKGKDVELRCDPISGHTALYWYRQSLGQGLEFLIYFQGNSAPDKSGLPSDRFSAERTGGSVSTLTIQRTQQEDSAVYLCASSLGRNGRNEQFFGPGTRLTVL.

On this clonotype: Compared with germline, one end of the junction differs, possibly owing to a read error. This chain links TRBV2 with TRBJ2-2; possibly TRBD2 for D (5 bases). The CDR3 length is 14 residues. CDR1 is SNHLY, CDR2 FYNNEI, per germline. CDR3 protein: CASNPLARTGELCF. Here the CDR3 DNA reads TGTGCCAGCAACCCTCTAGCTCGCACCGGGGAGCTGTGTTTT.

The chain uses TRBV29-1 and TRBJ2-3; D ambiguous. The CDR3 consists of 11 residues. Germline CDR1 SQVTM, CDR2 ANQGSEA. V was pared by 7 bases and J by 2 bases, with 7 bases between. CDR3: CSGDFTDTQYF. In DNA, the CDR3 is TGCAGCGGTGACTTCACAGATACGCAGTATTTT.

This clonotype has only a few counts. The genes are TRBV7-8 and TRBJ2-7; D is perhaps TRBD2 (5 bases). Germline V CDR1 and CDR2: SGHVS, FQNEAQ. The CDR3 loop spans 14 amino acids. V was cut by 0 bases and J by 3 bases, with 9 bases left in between. The CDR3 spells CASSLALGGYEQYF. The CDR3 DNA reads TGTGCCAGCAGCTTAGCACTAGGAGGCTACGAGCAGTACTTC.

A few counts support this clonotype. This chain connects TRBV20-1 to TRBJ2-5; 12 bases match TRBD1. J gave up 5 bases and V 2 bases, and 18 bases lay outside the gene matches. This CDR3 has 19 residues. Per germline, CDR1 DFQATT and CDR2 SNEGSKA (reference sequence). CDR3 sequence (DNA): TGCAGTGCTAGACTTTTCCCCGGGACAGGGGGCGCTTACAAGGAGACCCAGTACTTC. Amino acids: CSARLFPGTGGAYKETQYF.

V and J are TRBV10-3 and TRBJ2-7; 12 nucleotides match TRBD2. Germline values: CDR1 ENHRY, CDR2 SYGVKD. The CDR3 contains 14 residues. Losses at the gene ends were 9 bases for V and 1 base for J; bases not matched to a gene: 4. The CDR3 region is CAIRTSGVSYEQYF. CDR3 nucleotides: TGTGCCATTCGGACTAGCGGGGTGTCCTACGAGCAGTACTTC.

A word on this clonotype: Compared with germline, one end of the junction differs, possibly owing to a read error. The chain links TRBV6-5 to TRBJ1-2; D not resolved. This CDR3 has 15 amino acids. The V gene's germline CDR1 is MNHEY and CDR2 SVGAGI. CDR3: CASSYSWGRNYGYTF. CDR3 coding DNA: TGTGCCAGCAGTTACTCGTGGGGTAGAAACTACGGCTACACCTTC.

In this sample, this clonotype turned up a few times. J is TRBJ2-1 and V is TRBV20-1; D may be TRBD2 (5 bases). The CDR3 is made up of 13 amino acids. V was clipped by 3 bases and J by 1 base, with 7 bases between them. Germline values: CDR1 DFQATT, CDR2 SNEGSKA (reference sequence). CDR3 region: CSARDFSYNEQFF. The CDR3, as DNA: TGCAGTGCTAGGGACTTTTCCTACAATGAGCAGTTCTTC.

The chain couples TRBV20-1 to TRBJ1-5; TRBD1 matches 12 bases. J was trimmed by 3 bases and V by 6 bases; bases with no gene match: 3. From germline, CDR1 is DFQATT and CDR2 SNEGSKA (reference sequence). The CDR3 consists of 14 residues. The CDR3: CSAGGQGANQPQHF. In DNA, the CDR3 is TGCAGTGCAGGGGGACAGGGGGCCAATCAGCCCCAGCATTTT.

This clonotype was found many times. The gene calls are TRBV4-2 and TRBJ2-4; tentatively, D is TRBD2 (7 bases). Per germline, CDR1 LGHNA and CDR2 YNFKEQ. V was pared by 0 bases and J by 3 bases, with 18 bases between. The CDR3 sequence is 18 residues long. CDR3 sequence reads: CASSQDGKGGIGKNIQYF. The CDR3, as DNA: TGTGCCAGCAGCCAAGATGGGAAGGGGGGGATTGGCAAAAACATTCAGTACTTC.

This clonotype was detected a few times. The chain couples TRBV7-2 to TRBJ2-3; D call uncertain. The length of the CDR3 is 13 residues. Germline lookup yields CDR1 SGHTA and CDR2 FQGNSA. V dropped 5 bases and J dropped 6 bases, with 12 bases sitting between them. DNA of the CDR3: TGTGCCAGCAGCCGGATGCGTGGGGATACGCAGTATTTT. As protein: CASSRMRGDTQYF.

The rearrangement uses TRBV5-1 and TRBJ2-1; D ambiguous. The CDR3 has 14 residues. Germline V gene data show CDR1 as SGHRS and CDR2 as YFSETQ. The V end was cut by 0 bases, the J end by 3 bases, with 7 bases between. As DNA, the CDR3 is TGCGCCAGCAGCTTGGAGGCGTTCTACAATGAGCAGTTCTTC. This sequence encodes CASSLEAFYNEQFF.

The table lists this clonotype with a few counts. The J gene is TRBJ2-1, the V gene TRBV20-1, with 10 bases that match TRBD2. Germline CDR1 DFQATT, CDR2 SNEGSKA (reference sequence). The V and J ends lost 3 bases and 8 bases, in that order; junction bases with no gene match: 10. The CDR3 has 15 amino acids. For the CDR3, the DNA is TGCAGTGCTAGCGGGCTAGCGGGAGTCGGCGATGAGCAGTTCTTC. Encoded protein: CSASGLAGVGDEQFF.

This clonotype has only one observation. This rearrangement joins TRBV15 to TRBJ2-7, with TRBD1 matching over 10 bases. Germline V gene lookup returns CDR1 LNHNV and CDR2 YYDKDF (reference sequence). With V trimmed by 2 bases and J by 2 bases, 6 bases remained unmatched. The CDR3 runs 16 residues. The CDR3 here is CATSRRVGTGAYEQYF. CDR3 DNA: TGTGCCACCAGCAGACGAGTCGGGACAGGGGCCTACGAGCAGTACTTC.

This clonotype occurred a few times. The gene calls are TRBV10-3 and TRBJ1-3; the D is unclear. The germline V gene has CDR1 ENHRY and CDR2 SYGVKD. V was trimmed by 2 bases and J by 3 bases, leaving 5 bases between them. The CDR3 has 13 residues. In DNA, the CDR3 is TGTGCCATCAGTGAGGGAGGTGGAAACACCATATATTTT. Its protein is CAISEGGGNTIYF.

V gene TRBV4-3 combines with J gene TRBJ2-3; TRBD1 matches at 9 bases. Germline CDR1 reads LGHNA; CDR2 reads YSLEER. There are 17 residues in the CDR3. The V gene end was trimmed by 2 bases and the J gene end by 6 bases; junction bases not matched to a gene: 12. CDR3 sequence: CASSQTLLGQGVDTQYF. In nucleotides, the CDR3 is TGCGCCAGCAGCCAAACCCTTCTGGGACAGGGTGTTGATACGCAGTATTTT.

In its sample, this clonotype was seen once. The chain uses TRBV12-3 or TRBV12-4 and TRBJ1-2; 7 bases agree with TRBD1. V was pared by 3 bases and J by 4 bases, with 8 bases of the junction left unmatched. The CDR3 extends over 15 amino acids. The CDR3 loop reads CASSLDQGVIYGYTF. CDR3 coding DNA: TGTGCCAGCAGTTTGGACCAGGGGGTAATCTATGGCTACACCTTC.

In DNA, the CDR3 is TGTGCCAGCAGGATGAGCGGGGGGGCGTCTCATGAGCAGTTCTTC. Translating gives CASRMSGGASHEQFF. The chain uses TRBV12-3 or TRBV12-4 and TRBJ2-1, with 10 bases matching TRBD2. Trimming removed 6 bases from V and 8 bases from J; junction bases left unmatched: 10. The CDR3 is 15 amino acids.

This clonotype was detected only a few times. The V and J genes are TRBV7-9 and TRBJ1-4; 8 bases map to TRBD1. V shed 4 bases and J 8 bases; nucleotides not matched to a gene: 6. CDR1 SEHNR and CDR2 FQNEAQ come from the germline V gene (reference sequence). CDR3 size: 14 residues. The CDR3 nucleotides read TGTGCCAGCAGCTCAACAGGGGGAAAGGAAAAACTGTTTTTT. This sequence encodes CASSSTGGKEKLFF.

The sample holds many counts of this clonotype. The chain employs TRBV7-9 and TRBJ2-1, with 8 bases that match TRBD2. In germline, CDR1 is SEHNR, CDR2 FQNEAQ (reference sequence). Trimming at V came to 2 bases and at J to 9 bases, leaving 12 bases not matched to a gene. The CDR3 is 16 residues long. DNA for the CDR3: TGTGCCAGCAGCTTATTCCTCGGGACTAGAACAATTGAGCAGTTCTTC. Translation gives CASSLFLGTRTIEQFF. The whole variable domain, filled in from reference TRBV7-9 and TRBJ2-1, reads DTGVSQNPRHKITKRGQNVTFRCDPISEHNRLYWYRQTLGQGPEFLTYFQNEAQLEKSRLLSDRFSAERPKGSFSTLEIQRTEQGDSAMYLCASSLFLGTRTIEQFFGPGTRLTVL.

J is TRBJ2-2 and V is TRBV9, with a weak D call TRBD1 (5 bases). Per the germline V gene, CDR1 is SGDLS and CDR2 is YYNGEE. V dropped 2 bases and J dropped 5 bases, with 16 bases sitting between them. The CDR3 has 16 amino acids. Here the CDR3 DNA reads TGTGCCAGCAGCGTCTCGTCAACAGGCCTGACCGGGGAGCTGTTTTTT. This translates into CASSVSSTGLTGELFF.

This clonotype was seen only a few times. This chain connects TRBV27 to TRBJ1-1, with 7 bases identical to TRBD1. This CDR3 is built from 14 residues. V gave up 5 bases and J gave up 1 base; unmatched junction bases: 4. CDR1 and CDR2 from the germline V gene are MNHEY and SMNVEV (reference sequence). CDR3 nucleotides: TGTGCCAGCAGTGTGACAGGGACGAACACTGAAGCTTTCTTT. Translation: CASSVTGTNTEAFF.

This clonotype appeared a few times. CDR3 region: CASSLLRTGAYEQYF. CDR3 nucleotides: TGTGCCAGCAGCTTACTAAGGACAGGGGCTTACGAGCAGTACTTC. The rearrangement uses TRBV7-2 and TRBJ2-7; TRBD1 aligns across 9 bases. Looked up from germline, CDR1 is SGHTA and CDR2 is FQGNSA. Losses at the gene ends were 2 bases for V and 4 bases for J; bases not matched to a gene: 6. The CDR3 contains 15 residues.

This clonotype showed up many times. V usage is TRBV6-1 and J usage is TRBJ2-2; unclear D gene. Germline V lookup: CDR1 MNHNS, CDR2 SASEGT. V was cut by 5 bases and J by 0 bases, with 7 bases left in between. The CDR3 has 14 residues. The chain's CDR3 is CASSLYTNTGELFF. CDR3 nucleotide sequence: TGTGCCAGCAGTCTATACACGAACACCGGGGAGCTGTTTTTT.

This clonotype was counted a few times. The J gene is TRBJ2-4, the V gene TRBV15; D remains ambiguous. The germline V and J ends were trimmed by 3 bases and 2 bases, with 8 bases remaining between them. The CDR3 consists of 14 residues. The germline V gene has CDR1 LNHNV and CDR2 YYDKDF (reference sequence). The CDR3 loop reads CATSSGMSKNIQYF. CDR3 sequence (DNA): TGTGCCACCAGCAGTGGCATGTCCAAAAACATTCAGTACTTC.

The chain couples TRBV9 to TRBJ2-3, with 12 bases that match TRBD2. The CDR3 has 17 residues. Trimming at V came to 1 base and at J to 3 bases, leaving 6 bases not matched to a gene. CDR1 and CDR2 from the germline V gene are SGDLS and YYNGEE. CDR3 residues: CASSVMAGLAGTDTQYF. The CDR3 DNA follows: TGTGCCAGCAGCGTAATGGCAGGACTAGCGGGAACAGATACGCAGTATTTT.

In this sample, this clonotype turned up many times. J is TRBJ1-1 and V is TRBV20-1, with TRBD1 matching 9 bases. CDR1 is DFQATT and CDR2 is SNEGSKA in the germline V gene (reference sequence). This CDR3 contains 14 residues. J gave up 3 bases and V 1 base, and 3 bases lay outside the gene matches. CDR3 nucleotides: TGCAGTGCTAGAGCCGGGGACAGGGACACTGAAGCTTTCTTT. Amino acid sequence: CSARAGDRDTEAFF.

This clonotype was counted only a few times. V gene TRBV12-3 or TRBV12-4 combines with J gene TRBJ1-2; the D is unclear. The CDR3 totals 11 residues. V lost 8 bases and J 2 bases, leaving 6 bases between the germline ends. This CDR3 is CASARNYGYTF. The CDR3 bases are TGTGCCAGCGCCCGGAACTATGGCTACACCTTC.